The TCR beta chain described here comes from a study of breast tumors, draining lymph nodes, adjacent tissues. Using its own MiXCR run on the multiplex PCR reads, TCRdb lists one record per CDR3 protein. The table records 83,000 or so distinct CDR3 sequences, about 21% of them present only once. The lymph nodes were axillary draining lymph nodes from breast cancer patients. This clonotype occurred many times. Germline V gives CDR1 LNHDA, CDR2 SQIVND (reference sequence). V lost 1 base to trimming and J lost 2 bases, with 11 bases between them. The CDR3 length is 15 residues. The sample consisted of axillary lymph node tissue. The chain carries TRBV19 and TRBJ2-5, with D hard to call. The sequence came from a female donor with breast cancer. Some clones in this sample may be carry-over from other donors' samples. CDR3 sequence (DNA): TGTGCCAGTAGTATAGGGTCGGATGGGCAAGAGACCCAGTACTTC. Protein sequence: CASSIGSDGQETQYF.